The rows below give T cell receptor beta chains drawn from one sample of a study of monozygotic twins with cystic fibrosis. The protocol was immunoSEQ multiplex PCR, while the TCRdb copy is restricted to in-frame clones and leaves out a portion. The table includes roughly 10,000 clones, roughly 96% detected once. The sample was blood. These receptors all stem from a boy aged 5-17 years with cystic fibrosis. The CDR3 runs from the conserved cysteine through the conserved F or W. The order of the fields is clone size, D gene, V gene, CDR3 protein. D genes are given only for firm matches. Not every row has a clone size; where given, it reads once, few, many or a size class.

abundance: few; d_gene: TRBD1; v_gene: TRBV5-6; CDR3aa: CASSMPGQGSPGYTF
abundance: .; d_gene: TRBD1; v_gene: TRBV29-1; CDR3aa: CSVFLGTGDGELFF
abundance: .; d_gene: .; v_gene: TRBV28; CDR3aa: CASSPPTPAQYF
abundance: .; d_gene: TRBD2; v_gene: TRBV4-1; CDR3aa: CASSPPGGAYEQYF
abundance: .; d_gene: .; v_gene: TRBV6-6; CDR3aa: CASSSLMGQETQYF
abundance: few; d_gene: .; v_gene: TRBV19; CDR3aa: CASSLGGLYGYTF
abundance: .; d_gene: TRBD2; v_gene: TRBV18; CDR3aa: CASSPGLAGEQYF
abundance: .; d_gene: .; v_gene: TRBV14; CDR3aa: CASSQDQDPFGPLHF
abundance: .; d_gene: TRBD1; v_gene: TRBV9; CDR3aa: CASSVEFGQGIRTDTQYF
abundance: once; d_gene: TRBD1; v_gene: TRBV6-1; CDR3aa: CASSVDRGYSPLHF
abundance: .; d_gene: TRBD2; v_gene: TRBV4-1; CDR3aa: CASSQIILAGAYNEQFF
abundance: .; d_gene: TRBD1; v_gene: TRBV2; CDR3aa: CASSLDRSYNEQFF
abundance: .; d_gene: .; v_gene: TRBV9; CDR3aa: CASSVGGRVVYNEQFF
abundance: .; d_gene: TRBD1; v_gene: TRBV5-8; CDR3aa: CASSFEGSGTGEIEQYF
abundance: .; d_gene: .; v_gene: TRBV9; CDR3aa: CASSGNLGGELFF
abundance: .; d_gene: .; v_gene: TRBV29-1; CDR3aa: CSVDRTVVPLYGYTF
abundance: .; d_gene: TRBD1; v_gene: TRBV9; CDR3aa: CASSAGQLQETQYF
abundance: .; d_gene: TRBD1; v_gene: TRBV6-5; CDR3aa: CASRTDRGTQPQHF
abundance: .; d_gene: .; v_gene: TRBV28; CDR3aa: CASSLGGTTDTQYF
abundance: .; d_gene: .; v_gene: TRBV2; CDR3aa: CASRRIATNEKLFF
abundance: .; d_gene: .; v_gene: TRBV7-9; CDR3aa: CASSPLQSEQYF
abundance: .; d_gene: TRBD2; v_gene: TRBV19; CDR3aa: CASSIEQAGGPYNEQFF
abundance: few; d_gene: .; v_gene: TRBV11-3; CDR3aa: CASSADHNTEAFF
abundance: .; d_gene: TRBD1; v_gene: TRBV6-6; CDR3aa: CASTPGQVTDTQYF
abundance: .; d_gene: .; v_gene: TRBV5-1; CDR3aa: CASSLGASGANVLTF
abundance: .; d_gene: .; v_gene: TRBV5-6; CDR3aa: CASSLSYGGNIQYF
abundance: .; d_gene: .; v_gene: TRBV7-2; CDR3aa: CASSLGVRSTNEKLFF
abundance: .; d_gene: TRBD1; v_gene: TRBV2; CDR3aa: CASSAPLGFDRDDTGELFF
abundance: .; d_gene: .; v_gene: TRBV7-2; CDR3aa: CASSLDRGQWDTQYF
abundance: .; d_gene: .; v_gene: TRBV7-2; CDR3aa: CASSLQWSSYNEQFF
abundance: .; d_gene: .; v_gene: TRBV9; CDR3aa: CASSVGGAAATNEKLFF
abundance: .; d_gene: TRBD2; v_gene: TRBV7-2; CDR3aa: CASSLLGLGETQYF
abundance: .; d_gene: .; v_gene: TRBV28; CDR3aa: CASSRYRSPGVEQYF
abundance: .; d_gene: .; v_gene: TRBV7-9; CDR3aa: CASSTNIGLSSYEQYF
abundance: .; d_gene: TRBD2; v_gene: TRBV27; CDR3aa: CASHLGTSGVNEQFF
abundance: .; d_gene: .; v_gene: TRBV7-9; CDR3aa: CASSIRVRLNRQPKETQYF
abundance: .; d_gene: .; v_gene: TRBV5-1; CDR3aa: CATNTEEGANYGYTF
abundance: .; d_gene: TRBD1; v_gene: TRBV7-3; CDR3aa: CASSLSVQGGTEAFF
abundance: .; d_gene: .; v_gene: TRBV6-5; CDR3aa: CASSYSRVGAKNIQYF
abundance: .; d_gene: .; v_gene: TRBV19; CDR3aa: CASSIATSYPYTGELFF
abundance: .; d_gene: .; v_gene: TRBV5-6; CDR3aa: CASSLRATDTQYF